This TCR beta chain was retrieved from a study of cytomegalovirus exposure and HLA in healthy donors. Notes on the study in general: Other equally common chains were less clonally expanded than HLA-associated TCR beta chains, a later analysis showed.

Only one count was recorded for this clone. The antigen is unknown. PCR amplification relied on 60 Vbeta primers (plus 13 Jbeta primers). TCRdb keeps only in-frame clones here, not all; method: immunoSEQ multiplex PCR. The sample yields over 150,000 clones, around nine tenths seen once. The CDR3 consists of 13 residues. V lost 6 bases to trimming and J lost 1 base, with 9 bases between them. The germline V gene encodes CDR1 SQVTM and CDR2 ANQGSEA. The rearrangement uses TRBV29-1 and TRBJ1-4; D remains ambiguous. The receptor was isolated from a woman aged 30 to 39 in good health and CMV-seronegative. The source material was PBMCs. CDR3 amino acids: CSVVAGTNEKLFF. In DNA form, the CDR3 reads TGCAGCGTGGTCGCGGGAACTAATGAAAAACTGTTTTTT. Together with reference TRBV29-1 and TRBJ1-4, the CDR3 gives the full variable domain: SAVISQKPSRDICQRGTSLTIQCQVDSQVTMMFWYRQQPGQSLTLIATANQGSEATYESGFVIDKFPISRPNLTFSTLTVSNMSPEDSSIYLCSVVAGTNEKLFFGSGTQLSVL.